The rows below give T cell receptor beta chains drawn from one sample of a study of cytotoxic CD8 clonotypes in ibrutinib-treated CLL. Produced via immunoSEQ multiplex PCR; TCRdb's table is partial and in-frame only. Here the sample spans approximately 40,000 clones, 55% to 75% being singletons. Sequencing used PBMCs, obtained at disease progression, from a patient treated with ibrutinib. The receptors were gathered from a human donor with chronic lymphocytic leukemia. The CDR3 runs from the conserved cysteine through the conserved F or W.

v_call	j_call	cdr3_length	cdr3_aa
TRBV6-5	TRBJ1-2	15	CARNVERPISDGYTF
TRBV28	TRBJ2-1	16	CASSLLTSGGYNEQFF
TRBV5-1	TRBJ2-2	12	CASSPGHLELFF
TRBV5-1	TRBJ2-3	13	CASSLDFTDTQYF
TRBV27	TRBJ2-3	20	CASSLFILSRAGGPVVTQYF
TRBV9	TRBJ2-5	15	CASSVGKTHQETQYF
TRBV19	TRBJ2-1	15	CASSISDIYYNEQFF
TRBV13	TRBJ2-6	15	CASRQRGHWANVLTF
TRBV7-7	TRBJ2-5	14	CASSLDGRPETQYF
TRBV7-9	TRBJ1-2	13	CASSLGALYGYTF
TRBV6-1	TRBJ2-5	12	CASSEGGETQYF
TRBV30	TRBJ1-1	13	CAWSGVLNTEAFF
TRBV28	TRBJ2-7	13	CASSWTSSSEQYF
TRBV27	TRBJ1-2	14	CASALSAGNYGYTF
TRBV10-3	TRBJ2-5	12	CAISDRWETQYF
TRBV30	TRBJ1-5	16	CAWSPSPFRKYQPQHF
TRBV27	TRBJ1-1	13	CASSLAGRAEAFF
TRBV5-4	TRBJ2-7	16	CASTSGTRAGLREQYF
TRBV2	TRBJ2-5	14	CAGHRDAGGETQYF
TRBV10-1	TRBJ1-5	17	CASSLIGRVRSNQPQHF
TRBV27	TRBJ2-1	16	CASSLRAGTKYNEQFF
TRBV4-2	TRBJ2-3	17	CASSQVASGRARDTQYF
TRBV9	TRBJ2-1	17	CASSVSGLAATYNEQFF
TRBV28	TRBJ1-2	17	CASSLWAATQANYGYTF
TRBV11-3	TRBJ2-2	14	CASSLYGSAGELFF
TRBV28	TRBJ2-4	11	CASSFETIQYF
TRBV4-2	TRBJ1-2	12	CASCSEGYGYTF
TRBV29-1	TRBJ2-7	13	CSVGQGVSYEQYF
TRBV20-1	TRBJ2-3	11	CSARGGDTQYF